Presented here are 20 T cell receptor beta chains from one specimen sequenced in a study of T cell responses to AZD1222 COVID-19 vaccine. Produced via immunoSEQ multiplex PCR; TCRdb's table is partial and in-frame only. The sample holds tens of thousands of clones, approximately 85% seen once. The sample was peripheral blood, taken on day 0 of AZD1222 vaccination. These receptors originate from an adult in good health.

V usage is TRBV28 and J usage is TRBJ2-7, with TRBD1 matching over 9 bases. Germline V gives CDR1 MDHEN, CDR2 SYDVKM. The V gene end was trimmed by 5 bases and the J gene end by 2 bases; junction bases not matched to a gene: 16. CDR3 length: 18 residues. This CDR3 reads CASSPIYGDRETPYEQYF. For the CDR3, the DNA is TGTGCCAGCAGTCCTATTTATGGGGACAGGGAAACGCCCTACGAGCAGTACTTC.

This chain links TRBV19 with TRBJ2-2, with 9 bases fitting TRBD1. The length of the CDR3 is 15 residues. Germline CDR1 reads LNHDA; CDR2 reads SQIVND (reference sequence). The V segment lost 5 bases and the J segment 6 bases; nucleotides outside the gene matches: 7. The CDR3 coding sequence is TGTGCCAGTAGTCCCTGGACAGGGGCTGCCGGGGAGCTGTTTTTT. Residues: CASSPWTGAAGELFF.

The gene calls are TRBV6-1 and TRBJ1-1, with D possibly matching TRBD1 (6 bases). V lost 3 bases and J 5 bases, leaving 13 bases between the germline ends. The germline CDR1 and CDR2 sequences are MNHNS and SASEGT. There are 14 residues in the CDR3. The CDR3 region has the DNA TGTGCCAGCAGTGATGACAGGCGGGGGACTGAAGCTTTCTTT. Amino acid sequence: CASSDDRRGTEAFF.

V usage is TRBV4-1 and J usage is TRBJ2-3; perhaps TRBD1 as D (6 bases). With 0 bases removed from V and 1 base from J, the gap between germline ends came to 14 bases. CDR3 length equals 17 residues. CDR1 and CDR2 from the germline V gene are MGHRA and YSYEKL. CDR3 DNA: TGCGCCAGCAGCCAAGATGAAGTGAGACAGGGCACAGATACGCAGTATTTT. This codes for CASSQDEVRQGTDTQYF.

The chain recombines TRBV5-1 with TRBJ2-2, with 8 bases matching TRBD1. The ends lost 5 bases at V and 1 base at J; junction bases unmatched: 4. The CDR3 is made up of 15 amino acids. Looked up from germline, CDR1 is SGHRS and CDR2 is YFSETQ. The CDR3 reads CASSPGTGNTGELFF. The CDR3 DNA reads as TGCGCCAGCAGTCCCGGGACAGGGAACACCGGGGAGCTGTTTTTT.

This clone was seen a handful of times. J is TRBJ2-1 and V is TRBV15; TRBD1 agrees at 9 bases. The CDR3 runs to 16 residues. The germline V gene encodes CDR1 LNHNV and CDR2 YYDKDF (reference sequence). After removal of 6 bases from V and 5 bases from J, the junction contained 11 bases not matched to a gene. The CDR3 loop is CATSYTGTGRDNEQFF. CDR3 DNA: TGTGCCACCAGTTATACCGGGACAGGGCGGGACAATGAGCAGTTCTTC.

The gene calls are TRBV11-2 and TRBJ2-1, with a weak D call TRBD1 (5 bases). Germline-derived CDR1 and CDR2 are SGHAT and FQNNGV. The CDR3 runs to 17 residues. V dropped 4 bases and J dropped 8 bases, with 24 bases sitting between them. CDR3 coding DNA: TGTGCCAGCAGCTCCTTAAGCAGGGCCGTTCTGGGTTATGAGCAGTTCTTC. Translating gives CASSSLSRAVLGYEQFF.

The rearrangement joins TRBV9 to TRBJ2-3, with 13 bases aligning to TRBD2. J lost 0 bases, V lost 0 bases, and 4 bases had no gene match. The CDR3 consists of 18 residues. The V gene's germline CDR1 is SGDLS and CDR2 YYNGEE. CDR3 in amino acids: CASSVGTSGGASTDTQYF. The DNA of the CDR3 is TGTGCCAGCAGCGTAGGGACTAGCGGGGGAGCTAGCACAGATACGCAGTATTTT. Full variable domain (missing parts from reference TRBV9 and TRBJ2-3): DSGVTQTPKHLITATGQRVTLRCSPRSGDLSVYWYQQSLDQGLQFLIQYYNGEERAKGNILERFSAQQFPDLHSELNLSSLELGDSALYFCASSVGTSGGASTDTQYFGPGTRLTVL.

A few counts support this clone. V usage is TRBV5-1 and J usage is TRBJ2-3; 7 bases map to TRBD1. V was clipped by 4 bases and J by 2 bases; unmatched bases: 4. The CDR3 runs 14 residues. Germline V gene lookup returns CDR1 SGHRS and CDR2 YFSETQ. The CDR3 here is CASSPGQVTDTQYF. As DNA, the CDR3 is TGCGCCAGCAGCCCTGGACAGGTCACAGATACGCAGTATTTT.

This clone was seen a few times. In nucleotides, the CDR3 is TGTGCCAGCAGTTTATATGGCGTTTTTGGCAATCAGCCCCAGCATTTT. Protein sequence: CASSLYGVFGNQPQHF. The rearrangement uses TRBV27 and TRBJ1-5; no firm D call. Germline V lookup: CDR1 MNHEY, CDR2 SMNVEV (reference sequence). CDR3 length: 16 residues. Trimming left V 1 base short and J 2 bases short, with 12 bases between.

The V gene is TRBV7-9, the J gene TRBJ2-5, with D tentatively TRBD1 or TRBD2 (5 bases each). There are 17 residues in the CDR3. V was pared by 6 bases and J by 0 bases, with 20 bases between. Germline V lookup: CDR1 SEHNR, CDR2 FQNEAQ (reference sequence). The CDR3 sequence: CASSQTGANKYQETQYF. DNA of the CDR3: TGTGCCAGCAGTCAGACCGGGGCCAACAAATACCAAGAGACCCAGTACTTC. Supplemented by reference TRBV7-9 and TRBJ2-5, the full variable domain reads DTGVSQNPRHKITKRGQNVTFRCDPISEHNRLYWYRQTLGQGPEFLTYFQNEAQLEKSRLLSDRFSAERPKGSFSTLEIQRTEQGDSAMYLCASSQTGANKYQETQYFGPGTRLLVL.

This sequence joins TRBV7-9 and TRBJ2-5; D unresolved. Between the trimmed V and J ends, which lost 2 bases and 2 bases, there was a span of 12 bases. The CDR3 spans 15 residues. Germline CDR1 and CDR2: SEHNR and FQNEAQ (reference sequence). This chain's CDR3 is CASSLSLGQQETQYF. The CDR3 DNA sequence: TGTGCCAGCAGCTTAAGTCTCGGTCAGCAAGAGACCCAGTACTTC.

The chain couples TRBV11-2 to TRBJ1-5; weak D call: TRBD1 (6 bases). CDR3 length: 15 residues. Trimming took off 0 bases at V and 3 bases at J, with 9 bases between the two ends. The germline CDR1 and CDR2 sequences are SGHAT and FQNNGV. As DNA, the CDR3 is TGTGCCAGCAGCTTAGACAGGGGATACAATCAGCCCCAGCATTTT. Translating gives CASSLDRGYNQPQHF.

The J gene is TRBJ2-1, the V gene TRBV10-1; D may be TRBD2 (6 bases). This CDR3 has 15 residues. V shed 10 bases and J shed 0 bases, with 16 bases lying between them. Germline loops: CDR1 WNHNN, CDR2 SYGVQD (reference sequence). In DNA, the CDR3 is TGCGCCACCCTCAGACTAGTAACCTCCTACAATGAGCAGTTCTTC. This sequence encodes CATLRLVTSYNEQFF.

The V gene is TRBV19, the J gene TRBJ2-7, with D uncertain. Germline loops: CDR1 LNHDA, CDR2 SQIVND (reference sequence). The CDR3 runs 15 residues. V was pared by 5 bases and J by 0 bases, with 14 bases between. In nucleotides, the CDR3 is TGTGCCAGTAGTCCCATTGGACGGAGCTCCTACGAGCAGTACTTC. This translates into CASSPIGRSSYEQYF.

The V call is TRBV9, the J call TRBJ2-1; D is possibly TRBD2 (6 bases). V was shortened by 4 bases and J by 6 bases, with 17 bases between the two germline ends. The V gene's germline CDR1 is SGDLS and CDR2 YYNGEE. The CDR3 runs to 15 residues. The CDR3 reads CASSHLNGLRNEQFF. As DNA, the CDR3 is TGTGCCAGCAGCCATCTAAATGGACTACGCAATGAGCAGTTCTTC.

V and J are TRBV24-1 and TRBJ1-5; TRBD1 matches 9 bases. V lost 4 bases to trimming and J lost 4 bases; unmatched junction nucleotides: 7. Per germline, CDR1 KGHDR and CDR2 SFDVKD. The CDR3 is made up of 16 amino acids. The CDR3 nucleotides read TGTGCCACCAGTGAAGCCTCCGGGACAGGGAATCAGCCCCAGCATTTT. It encodes CATSEASGTGNQPQHF.

The chain uses TRBV29-1 and TRBJ1-1, with TRBD1 identical over 11 bases. This CDR3 contains 14 residues. The V segment lost 3 bases and the J segment 1 base; nucleotides outside the gene matches: 1. Germline V gene lookup returns CDR1 SQVTM and CDR2 ANQGSEA. CDR3 in DNA: TGCAGCGTTGATGGGACAGGGGGGAACACTGAAGCTTTCTTT. It is translated as CSVDGTGGNTEAFF. The variable domain in full, completed from reference TRBV29-1 and TRBJ1-1, reads SAVISQKPSRDICQRGTSLTIQCQVDSQVTMMFWYRQQPGQSLTLIATANQGSEATYESGFVIDKFPISRPNLTFSTLTVSNMSPEDSSIYLCSVDGTGGNTEAFFGQGTRLTVV.

This chain connects TRBV19 to TRBJ1-6; 7 nucleotides line up with TRBD1. This CDR3 has 14 amino acids. Germline loops: CDR1 LNHDA, CDR2 SQIVND (reference sequence). V lost 6 bases, J lost 8 bases, and 7 bases stayed unmatched. CDR3 residues: CASSNRGYHSPLHF. For the CDR3, the DNA is TGTGCCAGTAGCAACAGGGGTTATCATTCACCCCTCCACTTT.

This chain links TRBV11-2 with TRBJ1-2; no definite D call. Germline CDR1 SGHAT, CDR2 FQNNGV. V gave up 5 bases and J gave up 8 bases, with 18 bases separating them. The CDR3 loop spans 14 amino acids. CDR3 bases: TGTGCCAGCAGCGCCTCCCCGGAAGGTCGAGGCTACACCTTC. Its protein is CASSASPEGRGYTF.